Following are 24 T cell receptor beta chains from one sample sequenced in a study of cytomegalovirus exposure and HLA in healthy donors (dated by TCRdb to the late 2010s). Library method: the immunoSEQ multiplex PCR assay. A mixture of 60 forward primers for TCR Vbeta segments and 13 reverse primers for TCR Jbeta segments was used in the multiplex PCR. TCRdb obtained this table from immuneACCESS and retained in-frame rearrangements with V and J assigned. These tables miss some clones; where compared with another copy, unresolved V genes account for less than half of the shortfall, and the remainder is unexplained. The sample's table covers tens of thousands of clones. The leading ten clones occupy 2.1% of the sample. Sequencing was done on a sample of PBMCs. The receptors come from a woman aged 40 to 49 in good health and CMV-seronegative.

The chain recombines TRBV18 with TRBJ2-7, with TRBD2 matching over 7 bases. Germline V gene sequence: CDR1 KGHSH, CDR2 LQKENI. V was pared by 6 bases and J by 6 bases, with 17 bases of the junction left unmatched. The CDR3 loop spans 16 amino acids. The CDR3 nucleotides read TGTGCCAGCTCCTCTGCCGGGACTACTCTTGGTGGCGAGCAGTACTTC. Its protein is CASSSAGTTLGGEQYF.

CDR3 sequence reads: CASSLEREGYTF. Written as DNA, the CDR3 is TGTGCCAGCAGCTTGGAGAGGGAGGGCTACACCTTC. The rearrangement uses TRBV5-6 and TRBJ1-2; D is unclear. CDR3 length equals 12 residues. Trimming left V 0 bases short and J 8 bases short, with 8 bases between. Germline CDR1 and CDR2: SGHDT and YYEEEE.

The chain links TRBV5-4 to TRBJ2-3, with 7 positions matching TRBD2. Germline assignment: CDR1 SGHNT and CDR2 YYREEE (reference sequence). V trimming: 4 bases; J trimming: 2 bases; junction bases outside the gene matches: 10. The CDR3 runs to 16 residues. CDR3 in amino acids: CASSTDQRENTDTQYF. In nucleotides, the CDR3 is TGTGCCAGCAGCACCGATCAGCGGGAAAACACAGATACGCAGTATTTT.

In DNA, the CDR3 is TGTGCCAGCAGCCGTCTGCCGCAGGGGCCCGGCTCCTACAATGAGCAGTTCTTC. This gives the protein CASSRLPQGPGSYNEQFF. The genes are TRBV11-1 and TRBJ2-1; TRBD1 might be the D (6 bases). The CDR3 spans 18 residues. Trimming took off 5 bases at V and 0 bases at J, with 20 bases between the two ends. The germline gives CDR1 SGHAT, CDR2 FQDESV (reference sequence).

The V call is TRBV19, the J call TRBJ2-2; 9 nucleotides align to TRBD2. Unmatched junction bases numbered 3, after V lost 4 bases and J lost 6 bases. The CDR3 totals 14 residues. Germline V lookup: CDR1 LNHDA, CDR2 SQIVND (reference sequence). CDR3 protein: CASSTGGGAGELFF. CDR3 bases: TGTGCCAGTAGTACTGGCGGGGGGGCCGGGGAGCTGTTTTTT. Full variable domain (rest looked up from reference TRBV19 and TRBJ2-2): DGGITQSPKYLFRKEGQNVTLSCEQNLNHDAMYWYRQDPGQGLRLIYYSQIVNDFQKGDIAEGYSVSREKKESFPLTVTSAQKNPTAFYLCASSTGGGAGELFFGEGSRLTVL.

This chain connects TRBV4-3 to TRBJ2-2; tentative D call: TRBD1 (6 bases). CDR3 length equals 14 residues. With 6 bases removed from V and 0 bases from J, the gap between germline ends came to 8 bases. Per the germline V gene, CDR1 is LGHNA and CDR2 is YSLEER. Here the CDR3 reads CASRGTPNTGELFF. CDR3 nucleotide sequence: TGCGCCAGCAGAGGGACACCGAACACCGGGGAGCTGTTTTTT.

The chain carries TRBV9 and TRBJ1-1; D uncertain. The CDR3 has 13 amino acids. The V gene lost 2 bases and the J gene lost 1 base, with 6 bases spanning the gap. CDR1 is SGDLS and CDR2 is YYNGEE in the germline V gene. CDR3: CASSVHGNTEAFF. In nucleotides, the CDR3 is TGTGCCAGCAGCGTTCACGGGAACACTGAAGCTTTCTTT.

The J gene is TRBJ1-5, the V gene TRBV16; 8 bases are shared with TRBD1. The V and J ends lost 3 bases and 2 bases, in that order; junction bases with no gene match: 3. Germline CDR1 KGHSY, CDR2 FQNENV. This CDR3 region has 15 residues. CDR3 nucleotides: TGTGCCAGCAGCCAGGGACAGGCGGGCAATCAGCCCCAGCATTTT. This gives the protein CASSQGQAGNQPQHF.

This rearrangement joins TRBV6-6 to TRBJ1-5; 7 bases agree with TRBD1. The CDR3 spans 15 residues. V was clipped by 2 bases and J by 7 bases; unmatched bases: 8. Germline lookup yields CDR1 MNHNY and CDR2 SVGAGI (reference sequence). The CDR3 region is CASSYQHTGAQPQHF. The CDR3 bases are TGTGCCAGCAGTTACCAGCACACAGGGGCCCAGCCCCAGCATTTT.

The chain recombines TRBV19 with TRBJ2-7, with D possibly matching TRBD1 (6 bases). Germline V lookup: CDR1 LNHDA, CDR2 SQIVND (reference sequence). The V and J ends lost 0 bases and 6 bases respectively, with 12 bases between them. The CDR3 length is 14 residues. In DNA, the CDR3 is TGTGCCAGTAGTATAGATAGCCTCAGGGGCGAGCAGTACTTC. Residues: CASSIDSLRGEQYF. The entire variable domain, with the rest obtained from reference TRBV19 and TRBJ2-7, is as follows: DGGITQSPKYLFRKEGQNVTLSCEQNLNHDAMYWYRQDPGQGLRLIYYSQIVNDFQKGDIAEGYSVSREKKESFPLTVTSAQKNPTAFYLCASSIDSLRGEQYFGPGTRLTVT.

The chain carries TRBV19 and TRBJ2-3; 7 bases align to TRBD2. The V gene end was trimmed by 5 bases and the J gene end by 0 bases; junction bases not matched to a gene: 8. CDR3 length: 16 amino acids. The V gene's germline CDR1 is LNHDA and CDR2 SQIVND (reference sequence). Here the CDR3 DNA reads TGTGCCAGTAGTGCCAAGAGCGGGATTAGCACAGATACGCAGTATTTT. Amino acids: CASSAKSGISTDTQYF.

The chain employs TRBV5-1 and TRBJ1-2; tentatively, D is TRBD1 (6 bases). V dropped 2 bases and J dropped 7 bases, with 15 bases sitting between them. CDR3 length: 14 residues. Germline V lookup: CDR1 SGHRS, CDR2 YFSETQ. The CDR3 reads CASSFSRGSSGYTF. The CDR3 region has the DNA TGCGCCAGCAGCTTCTCCAGGGGATCGTCTGGCTACACCTTC.

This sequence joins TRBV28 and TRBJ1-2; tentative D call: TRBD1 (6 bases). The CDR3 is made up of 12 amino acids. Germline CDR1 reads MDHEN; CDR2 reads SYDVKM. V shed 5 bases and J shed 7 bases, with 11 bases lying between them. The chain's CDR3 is CASSLQGSGYTF. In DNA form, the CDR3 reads TGTGCCAGCAGTCTACAGGGATCTGGCTACACCTTC.

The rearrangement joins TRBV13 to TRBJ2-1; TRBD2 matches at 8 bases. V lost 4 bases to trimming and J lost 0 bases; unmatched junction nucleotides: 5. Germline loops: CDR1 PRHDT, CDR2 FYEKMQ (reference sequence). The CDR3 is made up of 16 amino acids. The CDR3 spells CASSSGTSGSYNEQFF. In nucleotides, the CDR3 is TGTGCCAGCAGCTCCGGGACTAGTGGCTCCTACAATGAGCAGTTCTTC.

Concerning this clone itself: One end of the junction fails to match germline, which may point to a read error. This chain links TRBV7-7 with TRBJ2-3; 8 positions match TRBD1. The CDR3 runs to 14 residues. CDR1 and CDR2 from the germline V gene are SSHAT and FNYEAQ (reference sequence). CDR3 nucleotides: TGTGCTAGCAGCTTGGGACAGGGCACAGATACGCAGTATTTT. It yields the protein CASSLGQGTDTQYF.

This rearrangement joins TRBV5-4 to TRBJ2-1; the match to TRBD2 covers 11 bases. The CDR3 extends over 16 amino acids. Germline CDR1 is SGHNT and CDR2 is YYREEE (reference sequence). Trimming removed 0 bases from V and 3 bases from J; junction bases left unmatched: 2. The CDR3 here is CASSLGLAGNYNEQFF. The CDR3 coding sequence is TGTGCCAGCAGCTTGGGACTAGCGGGGAACTACAATGAGCAGTTCTTC.

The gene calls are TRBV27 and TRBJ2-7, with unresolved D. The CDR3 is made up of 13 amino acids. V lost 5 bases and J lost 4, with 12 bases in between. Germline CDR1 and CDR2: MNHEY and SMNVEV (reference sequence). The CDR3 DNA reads TGTGCCAGCAGTCCTTCCCTCAGTTACGAGCAGTACTTC. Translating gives CASSPSLSYEQYF.

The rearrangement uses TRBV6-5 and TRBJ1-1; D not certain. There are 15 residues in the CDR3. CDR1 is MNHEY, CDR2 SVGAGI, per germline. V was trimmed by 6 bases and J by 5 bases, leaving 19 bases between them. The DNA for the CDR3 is TGTGCCAGCAGCCGCGGATCGGGAGGCCGTACTGAAGCTTTCTTT. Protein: CASSRGSGGRTEAFF.

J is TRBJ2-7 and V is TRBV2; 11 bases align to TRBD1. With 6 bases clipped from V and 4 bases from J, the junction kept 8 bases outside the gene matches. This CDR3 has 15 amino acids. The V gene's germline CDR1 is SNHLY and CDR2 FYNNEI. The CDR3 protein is CASSFTGTGGYEQYF. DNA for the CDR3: TGTGCCAGCAGCTTCACCGGGACAGGGGGTTACGAGCAGTACTTC.

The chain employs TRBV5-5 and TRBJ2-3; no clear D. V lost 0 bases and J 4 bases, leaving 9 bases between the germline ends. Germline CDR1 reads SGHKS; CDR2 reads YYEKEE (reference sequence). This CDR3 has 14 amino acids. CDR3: CASSLGLVADTQYF. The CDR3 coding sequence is TGTGCCAGCAGCTTGGGACTTGTCGCAGATACGCAGTATTTT.

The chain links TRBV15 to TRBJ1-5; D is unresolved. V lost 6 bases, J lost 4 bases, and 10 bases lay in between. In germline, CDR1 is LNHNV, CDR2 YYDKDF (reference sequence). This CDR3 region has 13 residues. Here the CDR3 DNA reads TGTGCCACCAGTCCAGCGGGTAATCAGCCCCAGCATTTT. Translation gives CATSPAGNQPQHF.

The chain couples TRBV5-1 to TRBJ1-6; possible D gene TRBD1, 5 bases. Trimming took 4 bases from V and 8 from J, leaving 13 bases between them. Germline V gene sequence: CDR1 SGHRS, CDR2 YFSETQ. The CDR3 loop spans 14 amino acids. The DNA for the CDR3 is TGCGCCAGCAGCAAAGGGGAGGTAGATTCACCCCTCCACTTT. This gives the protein CASSKGEVDSPLHF.

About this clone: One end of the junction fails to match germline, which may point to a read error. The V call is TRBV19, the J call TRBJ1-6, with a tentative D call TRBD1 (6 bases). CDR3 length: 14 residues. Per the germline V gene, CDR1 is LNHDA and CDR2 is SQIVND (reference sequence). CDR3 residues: CASRTGKGNSPLHF. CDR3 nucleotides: TGTGCCAGTAGGACAGGTAAGGGGAATTCACCCCTACACTTT.

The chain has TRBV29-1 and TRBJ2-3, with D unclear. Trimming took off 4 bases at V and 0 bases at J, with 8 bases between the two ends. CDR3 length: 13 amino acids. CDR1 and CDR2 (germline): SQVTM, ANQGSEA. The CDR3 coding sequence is TGCAGCGTTGTGTCCCCTAGCACAGATACGCAGTATTTT. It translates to CSVVSPSTDTQYF.